This T cell receptor (beta chain) originates from a study of OX40 agonist ivuxolimab in advanced cancers. Study overall: Ivuxolimab, an antibody that agonizes OX40 (CD134), was administered to the patients. The dose-escalation group included hepatocellular carcinoma, melanoma, renal cell carcinoma and head and neck cancer.

CDR3 length: 12 residues. The germline V gene encodes CDR1 GTSNPN and CDR2 SVGIG (reference sequence). V was clipped by 8 bases and J by 7 bases, with 14 bases between them. It was autoimmune disease history or systemic immunosuppression that excluded patients. The study's findings and limits: Researchers did not determine the expanded peripheral T cells' antigen specificity.

About this clone: No antigen is known for it.

Using immunoSEQ multiplex PCR, the repertoire was profiled, and TCRdb retains in-frame clones only, with some absent. The sample contains about 130,000 clones, roughly 92% of which appear only once. The clonotype was recovered from an adult with an advanced solid tumor such as melanoma, head and neck, liver or kidney cancer. The sample was CD4+ or CD8+ T cells sorted from blood, taken in a trial of the OX40 agonist ivuxolimab. The J gene is TRBJ1-4, the V gene TRBV30; a weak D match, TRBD1 (5 bases). The CDR3 is CARTGAGEKLFF. CDR3 sequence (DNA): TGTGCCCGTACAGGTGCGGGTGAAAAACTGTTTTTT.